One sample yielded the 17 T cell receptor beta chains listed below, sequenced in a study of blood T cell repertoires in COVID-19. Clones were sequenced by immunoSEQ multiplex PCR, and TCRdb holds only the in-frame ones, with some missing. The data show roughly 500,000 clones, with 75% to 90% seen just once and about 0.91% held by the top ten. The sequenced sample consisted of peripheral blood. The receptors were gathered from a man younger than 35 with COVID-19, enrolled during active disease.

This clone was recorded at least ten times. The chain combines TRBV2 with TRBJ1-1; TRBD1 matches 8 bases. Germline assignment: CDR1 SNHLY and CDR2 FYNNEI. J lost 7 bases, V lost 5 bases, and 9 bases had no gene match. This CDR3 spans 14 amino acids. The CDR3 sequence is CASSSGGVDFEAFF. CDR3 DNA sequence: TGTGCCAGCAGTTCAGGGGGCGTTGATTTTGAAGCTTTCTTT.

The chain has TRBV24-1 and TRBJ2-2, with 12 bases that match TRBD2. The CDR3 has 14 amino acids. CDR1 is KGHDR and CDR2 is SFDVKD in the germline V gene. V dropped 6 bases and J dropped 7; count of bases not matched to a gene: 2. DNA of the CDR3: TGTGCCACCAGTAGGACTAGCGGGATCGGGGAGCTGTTTTTT. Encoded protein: CATSRTSGIGELFF.

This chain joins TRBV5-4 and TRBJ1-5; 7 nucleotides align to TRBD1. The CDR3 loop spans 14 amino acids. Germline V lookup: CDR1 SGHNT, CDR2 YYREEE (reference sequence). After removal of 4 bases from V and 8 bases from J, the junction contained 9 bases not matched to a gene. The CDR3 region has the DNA TGTGCCAGCAGCATCCAGGGGGACTTGGAGCCCCAGCATTTT. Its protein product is CASSIQGDLEPQHF.

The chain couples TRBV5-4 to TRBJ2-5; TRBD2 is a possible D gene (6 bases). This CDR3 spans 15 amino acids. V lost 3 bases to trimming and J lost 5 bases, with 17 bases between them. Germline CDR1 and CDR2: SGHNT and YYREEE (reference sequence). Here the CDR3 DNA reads TGTGCCAGCAGCTCCCGACGGGAAAGCGGGGAGACCCAGTACTTC. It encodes CASSSRRESGETQYF.

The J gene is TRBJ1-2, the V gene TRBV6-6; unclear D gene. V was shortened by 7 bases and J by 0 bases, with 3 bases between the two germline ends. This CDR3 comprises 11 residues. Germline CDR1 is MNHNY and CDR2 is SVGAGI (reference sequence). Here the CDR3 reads CASTSNYGYTF. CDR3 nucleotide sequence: TGTGCCAGCACATCTAACTATGGCTACACCTTC.

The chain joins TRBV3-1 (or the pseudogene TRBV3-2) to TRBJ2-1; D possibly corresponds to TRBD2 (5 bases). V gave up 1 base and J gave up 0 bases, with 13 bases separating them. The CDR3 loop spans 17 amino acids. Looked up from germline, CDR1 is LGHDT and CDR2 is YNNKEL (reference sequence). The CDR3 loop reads CASSQGMLGSSYNEQFF. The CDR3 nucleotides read TGTGCCAGCAGCCAAGGTATGCTAGGGAGCTCCTACAATGAGCAGTTCTTC.

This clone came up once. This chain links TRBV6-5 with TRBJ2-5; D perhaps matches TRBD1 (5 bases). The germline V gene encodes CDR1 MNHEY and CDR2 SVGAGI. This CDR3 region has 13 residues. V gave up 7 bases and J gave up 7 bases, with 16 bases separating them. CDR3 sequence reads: CASKERRVGTQYF. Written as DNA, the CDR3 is TGTGCCAGCAAGGAGCGCAGGGTCGGGACCCAGTACTTC.

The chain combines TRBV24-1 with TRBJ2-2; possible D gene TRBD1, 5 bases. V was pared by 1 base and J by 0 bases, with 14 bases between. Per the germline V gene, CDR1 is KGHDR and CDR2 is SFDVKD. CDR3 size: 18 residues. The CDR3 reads CATSDFPPQASNTGELFF. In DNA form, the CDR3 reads TGTGCCACCAGTGATTTTCCGCCACAGGCATCGAACACCGGGGAGCTGTTTTTT.

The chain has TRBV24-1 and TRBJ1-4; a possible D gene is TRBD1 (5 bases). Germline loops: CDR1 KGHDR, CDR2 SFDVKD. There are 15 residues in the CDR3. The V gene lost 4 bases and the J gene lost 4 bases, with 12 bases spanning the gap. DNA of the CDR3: TGTGCCACCAGTGACTCCGGCCAGGGTAATGAAAAACTGTTTTTT. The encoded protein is CATSDSGQGNEKLFF.

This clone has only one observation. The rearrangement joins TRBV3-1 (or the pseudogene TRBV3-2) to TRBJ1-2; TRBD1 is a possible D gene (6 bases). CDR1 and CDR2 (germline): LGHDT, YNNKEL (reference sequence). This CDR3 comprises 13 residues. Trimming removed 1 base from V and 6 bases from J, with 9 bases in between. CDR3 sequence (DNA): TGTGCCAGCAGCCAAGTGGGGGGGCATGGCTACACCTTC. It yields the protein CASSQVGGHGYTF.

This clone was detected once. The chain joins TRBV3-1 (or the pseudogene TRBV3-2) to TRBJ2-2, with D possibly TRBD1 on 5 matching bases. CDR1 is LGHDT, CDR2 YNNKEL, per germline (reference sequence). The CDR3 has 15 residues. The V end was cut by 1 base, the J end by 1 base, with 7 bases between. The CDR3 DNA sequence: TGTGCCAGCAGCCAAGGGACACGGAACACCGGGGAGCTGTTTTTT. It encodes CASSQGTRNTGELFF.

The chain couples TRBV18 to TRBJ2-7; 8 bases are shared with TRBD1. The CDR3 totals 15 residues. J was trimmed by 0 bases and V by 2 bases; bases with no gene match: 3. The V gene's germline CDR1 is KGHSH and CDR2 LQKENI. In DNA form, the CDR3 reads TGTGCCAGCTCACCAACGCAGGGGGCCTCCTACGAGCAGTACTTC. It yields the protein CASSPTQGASYEQYF.

CDR3 protein: CASSFIGQGREQYF. Here the CDR3 DNA reads TGTGCCAGCAGCTTTATCGGGCAGGGTAGAGAGCAGTACTTC. This chain joins TRBV5-5 and TRBJ2-7, with a possible D match to TRBD1 (5 bases). Germline values: CDR1 SGHKS, CDR2 YYEKEE (reference sequence). V lost 2 bases and J lost 7, with 16 bases in between. The CDR3 has 14 amino acids.

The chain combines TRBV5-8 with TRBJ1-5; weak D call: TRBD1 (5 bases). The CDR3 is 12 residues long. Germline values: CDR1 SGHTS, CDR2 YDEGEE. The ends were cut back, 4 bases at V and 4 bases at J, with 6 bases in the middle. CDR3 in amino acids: CASSAGNQPQHF. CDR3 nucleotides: TGTGCCAGCAGCGCAGGGAATCAGCCCCAGCATTTT.

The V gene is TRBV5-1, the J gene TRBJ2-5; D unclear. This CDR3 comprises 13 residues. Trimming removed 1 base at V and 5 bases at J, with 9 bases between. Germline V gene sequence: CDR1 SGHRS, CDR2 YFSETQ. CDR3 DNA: TGCGCCAGCAGCTTGTGGCAGTCCGAGACCCAGTACTTC. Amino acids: CASSLWQSETQYF.

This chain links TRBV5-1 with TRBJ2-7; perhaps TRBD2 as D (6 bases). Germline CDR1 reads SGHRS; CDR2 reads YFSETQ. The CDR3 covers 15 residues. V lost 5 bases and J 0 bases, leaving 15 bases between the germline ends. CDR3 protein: CASSRPGALSYEQYF. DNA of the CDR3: TGCGCCAGCAGTCGGCCGGGAGCGCTCTCCTACGAGCAGTACTTC.

This CDR3 is CATSLGGGTTEAFF. The CDR3 DNA reads TGTGCCACCAGTTTGGGGGGAGGGACCACTGAAGCTTTCTTT. This chain links TRBV15 with TRBJ1-1, with D tentatively TRBD1 (5 bases). The CDR3 loop spans 14 amino acids. The germline V gene has CDR1 LNHNV and CDR2 YYDKDF (reference sequence). The V and J ends lost 6 bases and 4 bases respectively, with 15 bases between them.